This passage covers 10 T cell receptor beta chains from one sample sequenced in a study of response to subunit inactivated influenza vaccine. TCRdb re-called the RT-PCR reads with MiXCR, one entry per CDR3 protein. The sample shows around 480,000 distinct CDR3 sequences, roughly 9.8% of them seen only once. The specimen comprised PBMCs from blood, sampled 40 to 50 days after vaccination. Source of these receptors: a man aged 50-59 years who received an inactivated influenza vaccine.

This clonotype was counted a few times. The J gene is TRBJ2-1, the V gene TRBV20-1; D is perhaps TRBD1 (5 bases). The V end lost 6 bases, the J end lost 0 bases, and 21 bases lay between the germline ends. Germline CDR1 is DFQATT and CDR2 is SNEGSKA (reference sequence). There are 17 residues in the CDR3. The CDR3 protein is CSAKGGGHYSSYNEQFF. The CDR3 DNA is TGCAGTGCAAAAGGTGGCGGACATTATAGCTCCTACAATGAGCAGTTCTTC.

J is TRBJ1-1 and V is TRBV3-1; 7 positions agree with TRBD1. Unmatched junction bases numbered 3, after V lost 1 base and J lost 4 bases. The germline V gene encodes CDR1 LGHDT and CDR2 YNNKEL (reference sequence). This CDR3 has 14 residues. CDR3 DNA: TGTGCCAGCAGCCAAGGACAGGGTCCCACTGAAGCTTTCTTT. It translates to CASSQGQGPTEAFF.

The chain carries TRBV11-2 and TRBJ2-1; unclear D gene. CDR1 SGHAT and CDR2 FQNNGV come from the germline V gene. With 3 bases removed from V and 5 bases from J, the gap between germline ends came to 14 bases. The CDR3 is made up of 15 amino acids. CDR3 sequence: CASSLSVQQNNEQFF. The CDR3, as DNA: TGTGCCAGCAGCTTGTCGGTCCAACAGAACAATGAGCAGTTCTTC.

This clonotype showed up just a few times. The rearrangement uses TRBV7-9 and TRBJ2-7; D might be TRBD1 (6 bases). CDR1 SEHNR and CDR2 FQNEAQ come from the germline V gene (reference sequence). Trimming took 4 bases from V and 11 from J, leaving 21 bases between them. CDR3 length: 14 amino acids. CDR3: CASSSLGDKLKEYF. In DNA form, the CDR3 reads TGTGCCAGCAGCTCCCTGGGGGACAAGCTTAAGGAGTACTTC.

The chain has TRBV20-1 and TRBJ2-1, with 12 positions matching TRBD2. CDR3 length equals 14 residues. V lost 2 bases to trimming and J lost 8 bases; unmatched junction nucleotides: 4. Germline CDR1 reads DFQATT; CDR2 reads SNEGSKA (reference sequence). The CDR3 nucleotides are TGCAGTGCTAGATCTAGCGGGAGGGCCGATGAGCAGTTCTTC. Translation gives CSARSSGRADEQFF.

The chain is built from TRBV24-1 and TRBJ2-1; 12 bases align to TRBD2. The CDR3 loop spans 17 amino acids. After removal of 3 bases from V and 5 bases from J, the junction contained 7 bases not matched to a gene. Germline V gives CDR1 KGHDR, CDR2 SFDVKD. CDR3 nucleotides: TGTGCCACCAGTGATCCCACACTAGCGGGGGGTGACAATGAGCAGTTCTTC. Protein: CATSDPTLAGGDNEQFF.

J is TRBJ2-3 and V is TRBV7-2; D gene uncertain. The CDR3 covers 15 residues. V was trimmed by 1 base and J by 4 bases, leaving 12 bases between them. Germline-derived CDR1 and CDR2 are SGHTA and FQGNSA. CDR3 bases: TGTGCCAGCAGCTTAGGGTTTTCCGTCGCAGATACGCAGTATTTT. Translated, it gives CASSLGFSVADTQYF.

This clonotype was picked up many times. The chain joins TRBV29-1 to TRBJ1-5; 9 bases line up with TRBD1. The germline V gene encodes CDR1 SQVTM and CDR2 ANQGSEA. V gave up 4 bases and J gave up 2 bases; unmatched junction bases: 0. This CDR3 has 13 residues. As DNA, the CDR3 is TGCAGCGTTGGGACAGGGGGCAATCAGCCCCAGCATTTT. Residues: CSVGTGGNQPQHF.

J is TRBJ2-5 and V is TRBV6-1; weak D call: TRBD2 (6 bases). V was cut by 7 bases and J by 1 base, with 13 bases left in between. Looked up from germline, CDR1 is MNHNS and CDR2 is SASEGT. CDR3 length equals 14 residues. CDR3 residues: CASTAWDSQETQYF. The CDR3, as DNA: TGTGCCAGCACCGCATGGGACTCCCAAGAGACCCAGTACTTC.

This clonotype was detected only a few times. This rearrangement joins TRBV4-3 to TRBJ2-2; possible D gene TRBD1, 6 bases. V dropped 3 bases and J dropped 5 bases, with 16 bases sitting between them. The germline CDR1 and CDR2 sequences are LGHNA and YSLEER. The CDR3 contains 16 residues. CDR3 DNA sequence: TGCGCCAGCAGCCAGCGGTTCGGGACACCTACCGGGGAGCTGTTTTTT. This codes for CASSQRFGTPTGELFF.